This T cell receptor beta chain originates from a study of technical replicates of blood from several donors (dated by TCRdb to the late 2010s). About this clone: Its antigen specificity is not known. The record has no base qualities; no much larger clone is one base away.

Library preparation was by the immunoSEQ multiplex PCR assay. This is the immuneACCESS table as TCRdb keeps it, with only in-frame sequences that have V and J called. A part of the clones is gone; compared with another copy, unresolved V genes explain less than half, and the rest is unexplained. In this sample the table shows around 90,000 clones, approximately 94% of which occur a single time. The top ten constitute roughly 0.4% of the sample. V is cut by 6 bases and J by 4 bases, and the space between the germline ends is 15 bases. Inclusive of the bounding cysteine and phenylalanine, the CDR3 is 14 residues long. Only CDR3 DNA is held: 42 bases, read in frame from base 1. CDR1 and CDR2 are drawn from the germline V gene: SGHAT, FQNNGV.

Recombination connected TRBV11-2 to TRBJ1-2, with an unclear D gene assignment. The TCR originated in a human donor in good health. The sample was T cells isolated from PBMCs. The nucleotide sequence is given as TGTGCCAGCAGTCCTGAGGGCAGCCTCTATGGCTACACCTTC. It is translated as CASSPEGSLYGYTF. With all but the CDR3 taken from the reference TRBV11-2 and TRBJ1-2 genes, the full variable domain is: EAGVAQSPRYKIIEKRQSVAFWCNPISGHATLYWYQQILGQGPKLLIQFQNNGVVDDSQLPKDRFSAERLKGVDSTLKIQPAKLEDSAVYLCASSPEGSLYGYTFGSGTRLTVV.